These 13 T cell receptor beta chains were all obtained from the same sample, sequenced in a study of persistence of HIV-infected CD4 T cells (dated by TCRdb to 2019 to 2021). Taken with the paper, the label for treatment or condition translates to: suppressive antiretroviral therapy. Cells were stimulated with anti-CD3/anti-CD28 magnetic beads as a nonspecific positive control representing the CD4+ T cell repertoire. Responding CD4+ T cells were sorted on the basis of upregulation of both CD40 ligand and CD69. The immunoSEQ hsTCRB assay version 4 in survey mode was used to sequence TCRbeta repertoires from genomic DNA. In TCRdb, the immuneACCESS table is reduced to in-frame sequences with V and J assigned. These tables do not hold every clone; where another copy was compared, an unresolved V gene accounts for under half, and the others remain unexplained. This sample has 35,000 to 50,000 clones in its table, and about nine tenths of those were observed once. The ten largest clonotypes hold 1.5% to 2% of the sample.

Antigen specificity for these receptors is unknown. Sample: CD4+ T cells sorted from PBMCs after approximately 19-hour stimulation, taken from a patient who received antiretroviral therapy. This specimen's cell subset or site label, per the study, means: CD40L+CD69+ CD4 T cells responding to anti-CD3/anti-CD28 beads, representing the overall repertoire. These receptors were collected from an adult man with HIV who was CMV-seropositive.

This chain uses TRBV28 with TRBJ1-5, with D uncertain. This CDR3 is 12 amino acids long. The V end was cut by 5 bases, the J end by 7 bases, with 9 bases between. Germline V gene data show CDR1 as MDHEN and CDR2 as SYDVKM. DNA of the CDR3: TGTGCCAGCAGTCCCATGGTCCAGCCCCAGCATTTT. It translates to CASSPMVQPQHF.

The chain is built from TRBV24-1 and TRBJ1-2; D gene ambiguous. Germline CDR1 is KGHDR and CDR2 is SFDVKD. Trimming cost V 3 bases and J 6 bases, with 13 bases left between them. CDR3 length: 14 residues. DNA for the CDR3: TGTGCCACCAGTGATCCCGATGGATCTCATGGCTACACCTTC. Amino acids: CATSDPDGSHGYTF.

The chain has TRBV29-1 and TRBJ2-6; D remains unclear. The CDR3 runs to 15 residues. Trimming left V 8 bases short and J 0 bases short, with 14 bases between. The germline V gene encodes CDR1 SQVTM and CDR2 ANQGSEA. This CDR3 is CSITATYSGANVLTF. The CDR3 coding sequence is TGCAGCATTACAGCAACCTACTCTGGGGCCAACGTCCTGACTTTC.

The chain employs TRBV7-3 and TRBJ1-6; 7 nucleotides match TRBD1. Looked up from germline, CDR1 is SGHTA and CDR2 is FQGTGA. J gave up 6 bases and V 5 bases, and 4 bases lay outside the gene matches. The CDR3 runs to 14 residues. The DNA for the CDR3 is TGTGCCAGCAGCGCGGGACAGCCTAATTCACCCCTCCACTTT. Its protein is CASSAGQPNSPLHF.

This clone appeared a single time. The chain combines TRBV6-5 with TRBJ2-6, with D unresolved. The CDR3 has 14 amino acids. Germline loops: CDR1 MNHEY, CDR2 SVGAGI. V lost 7 bases, J lost 2 bases, and 9 bases lay in between. Here the CDR3 DNA reads TGTGCCAGCAACCCACCGACTGGGGCCAACGTCCTGACTTTC. Translating it yields CASNPPTGANVLTF.

V usage is TRBV27 and J usage is TRBJ1-3; perhaps TRBD1 as D (6 bases). V shed 3 bases and J shed 0 bases, with 6 bases lying between them. Germline lookup yields CDR1 MNHEY and CDR2 SMNVEV (reference sequence). The CDR3 loop spans 14 amino acids. The CDR3 sequence is CASSFRGSGNTIYF. As DNA, the CDR3 is TGTGCCAGCAGTTTCAGGGGCTCTGGAAACACCATATATTTT.

The chain is built from TRBV2 and TRBJ1-5, with 10 bases lining up with TRBD1. V was pared by 5 bases and J by 5 bases, with 9 bases of the junction left unmatched. This CDR3 comprises 16 residues. Looked up from germline, CDR1 is SNHLY and CDR2 is FYNNEI. The CDR3 loop is CASSLRQGAWDQPQHF. As DNA, the CDR3 is TGTGCCAGCAGTCTCCGACAGGGGGCATGGGATCAGCCCCAGCATTTT.

The rearrangement joins TRBV6-1 to TRBJ2-3; TRBD2 aligns across 8 bases. The CDR3 runs to 16 residues. Looked up from germline, CDR1 is MNHNS and CDR2 is SASEGT. V trimming: 3 bases; J trimming: 4 bases; junction bases outside the gene matches: 9. The CDR3 loop reads CASSDRGGLESDTQYF. As DNA, the CDR3 is TGTGCCAGCAGTGACCGGGGGGGGTTAGAGTCAGATACGCAGTATTTT.

The J gene is TRBJ1-1, the V gene TRBV6-5; no firm D call. From germline, CDR1 is MNHEY and CDR2 SVGAGI. The CDR3 spans 12 residues. V gave up 6 bases and J gave up 7 bases, with 12 bases separating them. CDR3 DNA: TGTGCCAGCAGCCACCGGGCGGGTGAAGCTTTCTTT. Its translation: CASSHRAGEAFF.

The chain employs TRBV6-6 and TRBJ1-1; possible D gene TRBD1, 6 bases. The germline CDR1 and CDR2 sequences are MNHNY and SVGAGI (reference sequence). V lost 10 bases and J lost 2, with 20 bases in between. The CDR3 runs 15 residues. The CDR3 loop is CATEFSRGRNTEAFF. In nucleotides, the CDR3 is TGTGCCACCGAATTTAGCAGGGGCCGAAACACTGAAGCTTTCTTT.

The rearrangement joins TRBV7-9 to TRBJ1-1; 8 bases line up with TRBD1. Trimming removed 6 bases from V and 1 base from J; junction bases left unmatched: 10. Germline V gene data show CDR1 as SEHNR and CDR2 as FQNEAQ (reference sequence). There are 16 residues in the CDR3. The CDR3 region has the DNA TGTGCCAGCAGTGCCGGGACAGGAGCAACGAACACTGAAGCTTTCTTT. Translating it yields CASSAGTGATNTEAFF.

The gene calls are TRBV18 and TRBJ2-2, with TRBD2 as a possible D gene (5 bases). The germline V gene has CDR1 KGHSH and CDR2 LQKENI. V was cut by 3 bases and J by 3 bases, with 11 bases left in between. CDR3 length: 15 residues. CDR3 loop: CASSPRARDTGELFF. In DNA form, the CDR3 reads TGTGCCAGCTCACCGCGGGCTCGGGACACCGGGGAGCTGTTTTTT.

The chain combines TRBV9 with TRBJ2-1; D is uncertain. V was pared by 4 bases and J by 5 bases, with 10 bases between. The CDR3 runs to 13 residues. CDR1 and CDR2 (germline): SGDLS, YYNGEE. The CDR3 here is CASSLPHHNEQFF. The CDR3 DNA reads as TGTGCCAGCAGCCTTCCCCATCACAATGAGCAGTTCTTC.